These 25 T cell receptor beta chains were sequenced from one sample in a study of T cell changes during pregnancy in multiple sclerosis. The table came from immunoSEQ multiplex PCR; TCRdb's copy has only in-frame clones and leaves some out. The repertoire holds roughly 44,000 clones, with roughly 91% as singletons. The sequencing here drew on CD8+ T cells from peripheral blood mononuclear cells, taken after pregnancy. Receptors originate from a female donor in good health, enrolled as a control in a pregnancy study.

The chain carries TRBV7-3 and TRBJ2-2; TRBD2 aligns across 13 bases. J gave up 3 bases and V 4 bases, and 2 bases lay outside the gene matches. Germline loops: CDR1 SGHTA, CDR2 FQGTGA. The CDR3 spans 16 residues. CDR3 sequence (DNA): TGTGCCAGCAGCTCTGGACTAGCGGGGGACACCGGGGAGCTGTTTTTT. Translated, it gives CASSSGLAGDTGELFF.

The V and J genes are TRBV6-1 and TRBJ1-6; possibly TRBD1 for D (5 bases). V lost 7 bases and J 11 bases, leaving 18 bases between the germline ends. Germline V gives CDR1 MNHNS, CDR2 SASEGT. This CDR3 comprises 14 residues. CDR3 region: CASKFQGFGAPLHF. In DNA form, the CDR3 reads TGTGCCAGCAAGTTTCAGGGATTCGGAGCACCCCTCCACTTT.

The V gene is TRBV6-1, the J gene TRBJ1-5, with D uncertain. The V end lost 2 bases, the J end lost 1 base, and 15 bases lay between the germline ends. The germline V gene encodes CDR1 MNHNS and CDR2 SASEGT. There are 17 residues in the CDR3. CDR3 region: CASSESPGGGSNQPQHF. The CDR3 coding sequence is TGTGCCAGCAGTGAAAGTCCAGGAGGCGGGAGCAATCAGCCCCAGCATTTT.

This chain connects TRBV5-1 to TRBJ2-3, with 8 bases matching TRBD1. The CDR3 sequence is 12 residues long. In germline, CDR1 is SGHRS, CDR2 YFSETQ. The CDR3 reads CARDRRRDTQYF. Here the CDR3 DNA reads TGCGCTAGGGACAGGAGACGAGATACGCAGTATTTT.

This rearrangement joins TRBV4-2 to TRBJ1-1; 7 positions match TRBD1. V dropped 4 bases and J dropped 6; count of bases not matched to a gene: 14. CDR3 length: 16 amino acids. Germline loops: CDR1 LGHNA, CDR2 YNFKEQ. CDR3 residues: CASSPRAKGARAEAFF. CDR3 sequence (DNA): TGTGCCAGCAGCCCAAGGGCGAAGGGGGCGCGCGCTGAAGCTTTCTTT.

Judged by abundance, this clone is medium-sized. V is TRBV19 and J is TRBJ1-2, with 8 bases aligning to TRBD1. Germline lookup yields CDR1 LNHDA and CDR2 SQIVND (reference sequence). V dropped 5 bases and J dropped 0; count of bases not matched to a gene: 5. The CDR3 has 15 residues. CDR3 residues: CASSLRDRTNYGYTF. For the CDR3, the DNA is TGTGCCAGTAGTTTACGGGACAGGACTAACTATGGCTACACCTTC.

CDR3 residues: CASRPTSSYNSPLHF. Written as DNA, the CDR3 is TGTGCCAGCAGACCCACGAGCTCCTATAATTCACCCCTCCACTTT. The chain has TRBV27 and TRBJ1-6; no firm D call. The CDR3 consists of 15 residues. V lost 6 bases and J lost 0, with 9 bases in between. Germline values: CDR1 MNHEY, CDR2 SMNVEV (reference sequence).

The rearrangement uses TRBV9 and TRBJ2-1; 7 bases are a match to TRBD2. Germline V gene lookup returns CDR1 SGDLS and CDR2 YYNGEE. Germline trimming cut 0 bases from V and 10 bases from J; bases unmatched to any gene: 7. The CDR3 covers 14 residues. CDR3 DNA: TGTGCCAGCAGCGTAGGGGACTACGCAACGGAGCAGTTCTTC. It codes for CASSVGDYATEQFF.

The chain combines TRBV12-5 with TRBJ2-7; D not certain. The CDR3 has 13 amino acids. Germline V gene data show CDR1 as LGHNT and CDR2 as FRNRAP. Trimming cost V 6 bases and J 0 bases, with 9 bases left between them. CDR3 nucleotide sequence: TGTGCTAGTGGAAGCGACCACTCCTACGAGCAGTACTTC. It codes for CASGSDHSYEQYF.

V gene TRBV11-2 combines with J gene TRBJ2-7; D perhaps matches TRBD2 (6 bases). The CDR3 runs to 13 residues. In germline, CDR1 is SGHAT, CDR2 FQNNGV. Trimming pared 4 bases from V and 4 bases from J, leaving 11 bases between. The CDR3 sequence is CASSSTGVYEQYF. The CDR3 nucleotides read TGTGCCAGCAGCTCCACGGGGGTTTACGAGCAGTACTTC.

The V and J genes are TRBV7-9 and TRBJ1-2, with 9 bases matching TRBD1. Germline V gives CDR1 SEHNR, CDR2 FQNEAQ (reference sequence). This CDR3 is 16 amino acids long. V lost 0 bases and J lost 6; bases outside the gene matches: 8. The CDR3 nucleotides read TGTGCCAGCAGCTTAGCATACCGGGACAGGGAGAATGGCTACACCTTC. Amino acid sequence: CASSLAYRDRENGYTF.

The CDR3 DNA reads TGTGCCAGCAGCTTAGTCCCAGGCTACAATGAGCAGTTCTTC. It is translated as CASSLVPGYNEQFF. This sequence joins TRBV7-9 and TRBJ2-1; the D is unclear. Germline V gene lookup returns CDR1 SEHNR and CDR2 FQNEAQ (reference sequence). The length of the CDR3 is 14 residues. V lost 1 base to trimming and J lost 3 bases, with 7 bases between them.

V and J are TRBV11-2 and TRBJ1-4, with 7 bases identical to TRBD1. This CDR3 spans 14 amino acids. The ends lost 2 bases at V and 7 bases at J; junction bases unmatched: 4. Germline V gives CDR1 SGHAT, CDR2 FQNNGV. The CDR3 coding sequence is TGTGCCAGCAGCTTATTAGGGGGCACTGAAAAACTGTTTTTT. This gives the protein CASSLLGGTEKLFF.

This clone was found once. The rearrangement links TRBV7-9 to TRBJ1-6; D call uncertain. CDR3 length: 17 amino acids. V lost 5 bases to trimming and J lost 7 bases, with 21 bases between them. Per germline, CDR1 SEHNR and CDR2 FQNEAQ (reference sequence). The CDR3 spells CASSPFQTGEENSPLHF. Here the CDR3 DNA reads TGTGCCAGCAGCCCGTTCCAGACGGGAGAGGAGAATTCACCCCTCCACTTT.

The rearrangement uses TRBV5-6 and TRBJ1-2; no reliable D call. The germline CDR1 and CDR2 sequences are SGHDT and YYEEEE. This CDR3 is 12 amino acids long. V gave up 2 bases and J gave up 5 bases, with 7 bases separating them. The CDR3 protein is CASSFTEYGYTF. The DNA of the CDR3 is TGTGCCAGCAGCTTTACAGAGTATGGCTACACCTTC.

The V call is TRBV4-3, the J call TRBJ1-1; D might be TRBD1 (5 bases). The CDR3 spans 15 residues. Germline V CDR1 and CDR2: LGHNA, YSLEER. The germline V and J ends were trimmed by 0 bases and 4 bases, with 12 bases remaining between them. DNA for the CDR3: TGCGCCAGCAGCCAAGATCGCTGGGGGGTCACTGAAGCTTTCTTT. Translating it yields CASSQDRWGVTEAFF.

This clone was observed a handful of times. The chain carries TRBV19 and TRBJ1-6; possibly TRBD1 for D (6 bases). The CDR3 loop spans 13 amino acids. Trimming removed 5 bases from V and 7 bases from J, with 9 bases in between. The germline V gene encodes CDR1 LNHDA and CDR2 SQIVND (reference sequence). CDR3 bases: TGTGCCAGTAGTTTACAGGGAAATTCACCCCTCCACTTT. Protein product: CASSLQGNSPLHF.

The chain uses TRBV27 and TRBJ2-3; 7 bases fit TRBD2. V trimming: 4 bases; J trimming: 2 bases; junction bases outside the gene matches: 9. CDR3 length: 16 amino acids. Germline V gives CDR1 MNHEY, CDR2 SMNVEV (reference sequence). Here the CDR3 DNA reads TGTGCCAGCAGTTCCTCGGCGGGGGAATTCACAGATACGCAGTATTTT. This sequence encodes CASSSSAGEFTDTQYF.

This clone was counted at least ten times. The V call is TRBV6-6, the J call TRBJ2-1; 7 bases are shared with TRBD2. CDR1 MNHNY and CDR2 SVGAGI come from the germline V gene (reference sequence). The CDR3 spans 13 residues. Trimming at V came to 7 bases and at J to 5 bases, leaving 5 bases not matched to a gene. CDR3 nucleotides: TGTGCCAGCACTCCCGCGGGGGACAATGAGCAGTTCTTC. Its protein product is CASTPAGDNEQFF.

The chain is built from TRBV5-4 and TRBJ1-6; possibly TRBD1 for D (5 bases). V was cut by 5 bases and J by 7 bases, with 16 bases left in between. From germline, CDR1 is SGHNT and CDR2 YYREEE (reference sequence). This CDR3 contains 15 residues. The CDR3 reads CASRQQGFINSPLHF. CDR3 bases: TGTGCCAGCAGACAGCAGGGTTTTATAAATTCACCCCTCCACTTT.

V and J are TRBV25-1 and TRBJ1-2; no clear D. V lost 6 bases, J lost 5 bases, and 7 bases lay in between. Germline assignment: CDR1 MGHDK and CDR2 SYGVNS. The CDR3 loop spans 11 amino acids. In DNA form, the CDR3 reads TGTGCCAGCAGACAGTCGTATGGCTACACCTTC. Translated, it gives CASRQSYGYTF.

To note about this clone: One end of the junction varies from germline; a read error may be responsible. The V call is TRBV18, the J call TRBJ2-7; 7 nucleotides agree with TRBD1. The germline CDR1 and CDR2 sequences are KGHSH and LQKENI. The CDR3 totals 13 residues. In DNA, the CDR3 is TGTGCCAGCTCTCCACAGGGGTCGTACGAGCAGTACTTC. It is translated as CASSPQGSYEQYF.

The V and J genes are TRBV5-1 and TRBJ1-1; 8 nucleotides line up with TRBD1. The CDR3 has 15 amino acids. Germline values: CDR1 SGHRS, CDR2 YFSETQ. V lost 0 bases and J lost 4; bases outside the gene matches: 5. The CDR3 is CASSLGVTGVTEAFF. For the CDR3, the DNA is TGCGCCAGCAGCTTGGGGGTGACAGGGGTCACTGAAGCTTTCTTT.

The V gene is TRBV6-5, the J gene TRBJ1-4; D is perhaps TRBD1 (6 bases). The CDR3 sequence is 15 residues long. The V end lost 6 bases, the J end lost 6 bases, and 17 bases lay between the germline ends. The germline V gene has CDR1 MNHEY and CDR2 SVGAGI. CDR3: CASSWLGGVDEKLFF. The CDR3, as DNA: TGTGCCAGCAGCTGGCTAGGGGGTGTCGATGAAAAACTGTTTTTT.

This CDR3 reads CASRPTSTGPYEQYF. For the CDR3, the DNA is TGCGCCAGCAGACCCACTTCCACAGGGCCCTACGAGCAGTACTTC. This chain uses TRBV4-1 with TRBJ2-7; TRBD1 is a possible D gene (6 bases). This CDR3 region has 15 residues. Trimming stripped 6 bases from V and 2 bases from J, with 17 bases between. Per the germline V gene, CDR1 is MGHRA and CDR2 is YSYEKL.